This TCR beta chain was found in a study of T cell changes during pregnancy in multiple sclerosis. Per germline, CDR1 MNHNY and CDR2 SVGAGI (reference sequence). With 4 bases removed from V and 10 bases from J, the gap between germline ends came to 17 bases. The CDR3 has 14 amino acids. This table comes from immunoSEQ multiplex PCR, and its TCRdb copy is limited to in-frame clones, with some not included. There are some 48,000 clones in the sample; roughly 91% occur only once, and 0.55% to 0.65% lies in the top ten. The gene calls are TRBV6-6 and TRBJ2-1; a possible D gene is TRBD2 (6 bases). This TCR came from a female donor in good health, enrolled as a control in a pregnancy study. The material was CD4+ T cells from peripheral blood mononuclear cells, obtained after pregnancy. As DNA, the CDR3 is TGTGCCAGCAGTTTCTCCCCGGGAGCCGAGGAGCAGTTCTTC. This sequence encodes CASSFSPGAEEQFF.